This TCR beta chain was sequenced for a study of OX40 agonist ivuxolimab in advanced cancers. Looking at the study overall: Those enrolled were 82.7% male, with a mean age of approximately 60 years and ages from roughly 20 to 85. Findings and caveats of the study: Expanded clones belonging to CD8+ T cells outnumbered, on average, those of CD4+. At 0.1 to 3.0 mg/kg, CD4+ and CD8+ blood T cells expanded clonally by week 6.

The ends lost 4 bases at V and 7 bases at J; junction bases unmatched: 5. Germline V CDR1 and CDR2: SEHNR, FQNEAQ (reference sequence). The CDR3 extends over 16 amino acids. Using immunoSEQ multiplex PCR, the repertoire was profiled, and TCRdb retains in-frame clones only, with some absent. The data contain 100,000 to 120,000 clones, roughly nine tenths of them singletons. As concerns this clone: The target antigen is unknown.

The chain uses TRBV7-9 and TRBJ2-1; 15 bases map to TRBD2. The TCR sequence derives from an adult with an advanced solid tumor such as melanoma, head and neck, liver or kidney cancer. The sequenced sample was CD4+ or CD8+ T cells sorted from blood, obtained in a trial of the OX40 agonist ivuxolimab. CDR3 sequence (DNA): TGTGCCAGCAGCTCCTCGGGACTAGCGGGGGGTAATGAGCAGTTCTTC. This encodes CASSSSGLAGGNEQFF.